These 20 T cell receptor beta chains originate from one sample sequenced in a study of blood T cells in healthy people across ages. Then a second PCR, running roughly 7 to 12 cycles, was carried out with a sample-barcoded 5' primer and a J-beta primer mix. MiXCR, run by TCRdb on the 5' RACE reads, gives a single entry per CDR3 protein. This sample carries approximately 960,000 distinct CDR3 sequences, almost 30% of them seen once, and the ten largest clones take about a tenth. This same sample was also taken into another study, of T cells of mothers and their children.

The sequenced sample consisted of blood. The receptors derive from a woman aged 40 to 55 in good health.

This clonotype was picked up a small number of times. The V call is TRBV5-1, the J call TRBJ2-1, with 10 bases identical to TRBD2. The CDR3 contains 15 residues. The V gene's germline CDR1 is SGHRS and CDR2 YFSETQ. V trimming: 3 bases; J trimming: 7 bases; junction bases outside the gene matches: 7. CDR3: CASSSSGGLQNEQFF. CDR3 DNA: TGCGCCAGCAGCTCTAGCGGGGGTTTGCAAAATGAGCAGTTCTTC.

This clonotype was detected many times. The V gene is TRBV29-1, the J gene TRBJ1-3, with D perhaps TRBD1 (6 bases). CDR1 and CDR2 from the germline V gene are SQVTM and ANQGSEA. V was clipped by 4 bases and J by 3 bases, with 13 bases between them. The CDR3 contains 14 residues. CDR3 DNA: TGCAGCGTTGGTAAGACAGGACGTGGAAACACCATATATTTT. Its translation is CSVGKTGRGNTIYF.

In this sample, this clonotype turned up many times. The chain joins TRBV29-1 to TRBJ2-7; D assignment may be TRBD1 or TRBD2 (5 bases each). The CDR3 spans 12 residues. Germline CDR1 SQVTM, CDR2 ANQGSEA. Trimming shortened V by 6 bases and J by 6 bases, and 15 bases separated the two germline ends. CDR3 residues: CSVRDGHVEQYF. CDR3 sequence (DNA): TGCAGCGTCCGGGACGGGCACGTCGAGCAGTACTTC.

The rearrangement joins TRBV28 to TRBJ2-7; D is undetermined. CDR1 and CDR2 (germline): MDHEN, SYDVKM. Between the trimmed V and J ends, which lost 3 bases and 0 bases, there was a span of 18 bases. The CDR3 length is 17 residues. CDR3: CASSFPTTRFSSYEQYF. CDR3 sequence (DNA): TGTGCCAGCAGTTTCCCCACCACCCGTTTTAGCTCCTACGAGCAGTACTTC. The complete variable domain, with remaining parts taken from reference TRBV28 and TRBJ2-7, reads DVKVTQSSRYLVKRTGEKVFLECVQDMDHENMFWYRQDPGLGLRLIYFSYDVKMKEKGDIPEGYSVSREKKERFSLILESASTNQTSMYLCASSFPTTRFSSYEQYFGPGTRLTVT.

Points on this clonotype: Possible read error: a much larger clone is one base away. The chain employs TRBV29-1 and TRBJ2-7; 7 bases fit TRBD2. This CDR3 has 14 amino acids. Germline assignment: CDR1 SQVTM and CDR2 ANQGSEA. With 4 bases clipped from V and 2 bases from J, the junction kept 8 bases outside the gene matches. Written as DNA, the CDR3 is TGCAGCGTTGCGGGACTAACGGGGACCTACGAGCAGTACTTC. Residues: CSVAGLTGTYEQYF.

The V and J genes are TRBV6-5 and TRBJ2-7, with 9 bases matching TRBD2. The V segment lost 5 bases and the J segment 6 bases; nucleotides outside the gene matches: 14. Germline CDR1 is MNHEY and CDR2 is SVGAGI. The length of the CDR3 is 16 residues. The CDR3 DNA reads TGTGCCAGCAGTCCCCTTGCTGCGGGGGGGAGCGCCGAGCAGTACTTC. Translated: CASSPLAAGGSAEQYF.

This clonotype showed up just a few times. V and J are TRBV9 and TRBJ2-7, with D perhaps TRBD1 (6 bases). CDR3 length: 14 residues. CDR1 and CDR2 from the germline V gene are SGDLS and YYNGEE. The ends were cut back, 3 bases at V and 6 bases at J, with 16 bases in the middle. The CDR3 nucleotides are TGTGCCAGCAGCGAGGACCAGGGGTTTAGCGAGCAGTACTTC. It encodes CASSEDQGFSEQYF.

Turning to this clonotype: This may arise from a read error, as a much more abundant clone is one base away. The chain carries TRBV4-3 and TRBJ2-1, with TRBD2 as a possible D gene (6 bases). The J call may be in error: the DNA end matches TRBJ2-7 better. CDR3 size: 15 residues. Germline V gene sequence: CDR1 LGHNA, CDR2 YSLEER. The CDR3 protein is CASSQEDYGVNEQYF. DNA for the CDR3: TGCGCCAGCAGCCAAGAGGACTATGGTGTCAATGAGCAGTACTTC.

This chain connects TRBV4-1 to TRBJ2-1; 9 bases align to TRBD1. With 1 base clipped from V and 10 bases from J, the junction kept 8 bases outside the gene matches. The germline V gene has CDR1 MGHRA and CDR2 YSYEKL. CDR3 length: 15 amino acids. This CDR3 reads CASSQGGTGMEEQFF. CDR3 coding DNA: TGCGCCAGCAGCCAAGGTGGGACAGGGATGGAGGAGCAGTTCTTC.

This chain connects TRBV5-1 to TRBJ2-7; TRBD1 matches at 7 bases. There are 15 residues in the CDR3. Germline trimming cut 3 bases from V and 0 bases from J; bases unmatched to any gene: 6. Per germline, CDR1 SGHRS and CDR2 YFSETQ. CDR3 sequence reads: CASSSIRGFSYEQYF. CDR3 coding DNA: TGCGCCAGCAGCTCAATCAGGGGGTTCTCCTACGAGCAGTACTTC.

The chain uses TRBV27 and TRBJ1-5; no clear D. Trimming removed 4 bases at V and 15 bases at J, with 16 bases between. The CDR3 is 12 amino acids. Germline V gene data show CDR1 as MNHEY and CDR2 as SMNVEV (reference sequence). The CDR3: CASSSPPWGWHF. CDR3 sequence (DNA): TGTGCCAGCAGTTCCCCGCCCTGGGGTTGGCATTTT.

The chain employs TRBV12-3 or TRBV12-4 and TRBJ2-4; 10 bases are shared with TRBD1. The J call is in doubt because the DNA end fits TRBJ2-7 better. The CDR3 spans 14 residues. The CDR3 protein is CASSWGGQGIEQYF. The CDR3, as DNA: TGTGCCAGCAGTTGGGGGGGACAGGGGATCGAGCAGTACTTC.

In its sample, this clonotype was seen many times. V usage is TRBV7-9 and J usage is TRBJ2-7, with D perhaps TRBD1 (6 bases). Germline CDR1 and CDR2: SEHNR and FQNEAQ (reference sequence). Between the trimmed V and J ends, which lost 4 bases and 3 bases, there was a span of 13 bases. The CDR3 is made up of 14 amino acids. The chain's CDR3 is CASSSRTEDYEQYF. In DNA form, the CDR3 reads TGTGCCAGCAGCTCTCGGACAGAGGACTACGAGCAGTACTTC.

The V gene is TRBV3-1, the J gene TRBJ1-2, with 7 bases matching TRBD1. Germline V gene lookup returns CDR1 LGHDT and CDR2 YNNKEL (reference sequence). This CDR3 spans 14 amino acids. Trimming at V came to 5 bases and at J to 4 bases, leaving 7 bases not matched to a gene. CDR3 DNA: TGTGCCAGCAGCTTCCCGGGACAGATCTATGGCTACACCTTC. Residues: CASSFPGQIYGYTF.

A remark on this clonotype: The CDR3 end shows no conserved phenylalanine or tryptophan, and so a read error is likely. The rearrangement links TRBV20-1 to TRBJ2-3; D possibly matches TRBD1 or TRBD2 (5 bases each). Germline-derived CDR1 and CDR2 are DFQATT and SNEGSKA (reference sequence). The CDR3 extends over 15 amino acids. The V and J ends lost 1 base and 2 bases respectively, with 13 bases between them. The CDR3 sequence: CSARVRSGTTDTQYY. For the CDR3, the DNA is TGCAGTGCTAGAGTCAGATCGGGGACCACAGATACGCAGTATTAT.

The chain couples TRBV2 to TRBJ1-4; D is unresolved. With 4 bases removed from V and 4 bases from J, the gap between germline ends came to 10 bases. Germline-derived CDR1 and CDR2 are SNHLY and FYNNEI. The CDR3 length is 14 residues. This CDR3 reads CASSGGVLNEKLFF. The DNA of the CDR3 is TGTGCCAGCAGTGGCGGGGTCCTTAATGAAAAACTGTTTTTT.

This clonotype was seen only a few times. Germline and junction disagree at one end, which may indicate a read error. The V and J genes are TRBV7-9 and TRBJ1-1; D perhaps matches TRBD1 (5 bases). Germline values: CDR1 SEHNR, CDR2 FQNEAQ (reference sequence). This CDR3 comprises 13 residues. The CDR3 here is CASSLAGNTGAFF. In DNA, the CDR3 is TGTGCCAGCAGCTTGGCAGGGAACACTGGAGCTTTCTTT.

At least ten counts were recorded for this clonotype. The chain carries TRBV20-1 and TRBJ2-7; TRBD2 aligns across 7 bases. The V gene end was trimmed by 0 bases and the J gene end by 4 bases; junction bases not matched to a gene: 6. This CDR3 is 14 amino acids long. From germline, CDR1 is DFQATT and CDR2 SNEGSKA (reference sequence). For the CDR3, the DNA is TGCAGTGCTAGAGATCGGGGGGACCAATACGAGCAGTACTTC. Its translation: CSARDRGDQYEQYF.

Notes on this clonotype: A read error is possible here, since a much larger clone lies one base away. The chain carries TRBV6-5 and TRBJ2-5; 12 bases fit TRBD2. The V gene's germline CDR1 is MNHEY and CDR2 SVGAGI. The CDR3 covers 16 residues. The ends lost 8 bases at V and 5 bases at J; junction bases unmatched: 12. The CDR3 DNA follows: TGTGCCAGCGGCCCTAGCGGGGGGGCCATTCGGGAGACCCAGTACTTC. Protein sequence: CASGPSGGAIRETQYF.

This clonotype has a handful of counts. The chain couples TRBV5-1 to TRBJ1-2; weak D call: TRBD1 (6 bases). CDR3 size: 16 residues. V lost 3 bases and J lost 5, with 20 bases in between. CDR1 SGHRS and CDR2 YFSETQ come from the germline V gene. CDR3: CASSSGARGDRYGYTF. The CDR3, as DNA: TGCGCCAGCAGCTCAGGAGCCAGGGGCGACCGATATGGCTACACCTTC.